A single sample gave rise to the 27 T cell receptor beta chains below, sequenced in a study of T cells in women clearing cervical HPV infection. The data were produced by immunoSEQ multiplex PCR, yet TCRdb's version contains in-frame clones alone and is incomplete. The sample is made up of 30,000 to 35,000 clones, and the top ten hold around 4% of it. Sample: blood buffy coat. The receptors were sampled from a woman aged 18 to 75 with a cervical HPV16 infection that either progressed to CIN3+ or cleared (not recorded which).

With regard to this clone: Read coverage stops 3 residues before the CDR3 terminus; the germline J gene supplies the remainder. The rearrangement links TRBV6-2 or TRBV6-3 to TRBJ2-1, with D hard to call. The germline CDR1 and CDR2 sequences are MNHEY and SVGEGT. CDR3 length: 12 amino acids. Trimming stripped 6 bases from V and 5 bases from J, with 8 bases between. CDR3 in amino acids: CASSPPDNEQFF. Incomplete CDR3 DNA: TGTGCCAGCAGCCCCCCGGACAATGAG.

For this clone: The read gets to within 3 residues of the CDR3 end, and the germline J gene fills in the rest. The chain combines TRBV2 with TRBJ2-3; TRBD2 agrees at 8 bases. Germline loops: CDR1 SNHLY, CDR2 FYNNEI. The V gene end was trimmed by 7 bases and the J gene end by 4 bases; junction bases not matched to a gene: 7. The CDR3 contains 14 residues. Partial CDR3 DNA: TGTGCCAGCACTCGGGGACTAGGGGCAGATACG. It yields the protein CASTRGLGADT. The full CDR3 sequence reads CASTRGLGADTQYF.

Worth noting for this clone: The CDR3 end falls 3 residues outside the read, so it is completed with the germline J gene. V usage is TRBV5-1 and J usage is TRBJ2-7, with TRBD2 as a possible D gene (6 bases). There are 14 residues in the CDR3. Germline loops: CDR1 SGHRS, CDR2 YFSETQ. With 3 bases removed from V and 5 bases from J, the gap between germline ends came to 15 bases. The sequenced part of the CDR3 DNA is TGCGCCAGCAGCTGGAGGGGAGTTCTGGACGAG. Protein: CASSWRGVLDE. The full CDR3 sequence reads CASSWRGVLDEQYF.

Concerning this clone itself: The read is 3 residues too short to cover the CDR3 end, so that end is filled in from the germline J gene. This rearrangement joins TRBV20-1 to TRBJ1-2; 7 positions agree with TRBD1. Per the germline V gene, CDR1 is DFQATT and CDR2 is SNEGSKA (reference sequence). Trimming took 1 base from V and 7 from J; bases not matched to a gene: 15. This CDR3 region has 16 residues. The CDR3 bases that were read are TGCAGTGCTAGAGCGCCTGATTATTTAGGGGGCTCTGGC. Protein sequence: CSARAPDYLGGSG. The CDR3, in full, reads CSARAPDYLGGSGYTF.

To note about this clone: The read gets to within 3 residues of the CDR3 end, and the germline J gene fills in the rest. This chain uses TRBV4-1 with TRBJ1-5, with 8 bases lining up with TRBD1. The germline V gene has CDR1 MGHRA and CDR2 YSYEKL. The CDR3 has 17 residues. The V and J ends lost 1 base and 0 bases, in that order; junction bases with no gene match: 5. CDR3 bases read: TGCGCCAGCAGCCAAGTGGACAGGGACTTTAGCAATCAGCCC. Its protein product is CASSQVDRDFSNQP. The full CDR3 sequence reads CASSQVDRDFSNQPQHF.

This clone ranks as medium-sized in terms of frequency. The read terminates 3 residues before the CDR3 end, so the remaining end is supplied by the germline J gene. The chain joins TRBV4-2 to TRBJ2-7, with D perhaps matching TRBD1 (6 bases). The CDR3 sequence is 20 residues long. The V gene lost 4 bases and the J gene lost 3 bases, with 31 bases spanning the gap. CDR1 is LGHNA, CDR2 YNFKEQ, per germline. This chain's CDR3 is CASSPTGSRGRRHLGYEQYF. CDR3 DNA, as far as it was read: TGTGCCAGCAGCCCAACAGGGTCTAGGGGTCGGCGGCATCTCGGCTACGAG.

Comments on this clone: From the germline J gene comes the end of the CDR3, since the read stops 3 residues before it. V usage is TRBV6-4 and J usage is TRBJ2-5; TRBD2 matches at 7 bases. V shed 4 bases, J shed 7 bases, and the junction held 0 bases outside the gene matches. Germline CDR1 reads MRHNA; CDR2 reads SNTAGT. The CDR3 has 11 residues. The DNA read from the CDR3 is TGTGCCAGCAGTGGCGGGGGGACC. Protein: CASSGGGT. The whole CDR3 protein is CASSGGGTQYF.

Remarks on this clone: The read ends 3 residues early relative to the CDR3; the germline J gene fills the gap. This chain connects TRBV2 to TRBJ1-2; TRBD1 agrees at 7 bases. Trimming cost V 6 bases and J 4 bases; bases outside gene matches: 2. Germline CDR1 is SNHLY and CDR2 is FYNNEI. The CDR3 consists of 12 residues. The CDR3: CASRSGGYGYTF. CDR3 DNA, as far as it was read: TGTGCCAGCAGATCAGGGGGCTATGGC. Filled out from reference TRBV2 and TRBJ1-2, the complete variable domain reads EPEVTQTPSHQVTQMGQEVILRCVPISNHLYFYWYRQILGQKVEFLVSFYNNEISEKSEIFDDQFSVERPDGSNFTLKIRSTKLEDSAMYFCASRSGGYGYTFGSGTRLTVV.

As concerns this clone: The CDR3 end lies 3 residues beyond the end of the read and is filled in from the germline J gene. The gene calls are TRBV2 and TRBJ2-2; 7 bases agree with TRBD1. This CDR3 has 14 amino acids. V shed 4 bases, J shed 5 bases, and the junction held 4 bases outside the gene matches. Germline V gives CDR1 SNHLY, CDR2 FYNNEI. CDR3 region: CASSVTGKTGELFF. CDR3 bases read: TGTGCCAGCAGTGTGACAGGGAAGACCGGGGAG. The whole variable domain, remainder taken from reference TRBV2 and TRBJ2-2, is EPEVTQTPSHQVTQMGQEVILRCVPISNHLYFYWYRQILGQKVEFLVSFYNNEISEKSEIFDDQFSVERPDGSNFTLKIRSTKLEDSAMYFCASSVTGKTGELFFGEGSRLTVL.

Notes on this clone: The read ends 3 residues early relative to the CDR3; the germline J gene fills the gap. The chain employs TRBV2 and TRBJ2-1, with 10 positions matching TRBD2. After removal of 7 bases from V and 8 bases from J, the junction contained 11 bases not matched to a gene. Germline V lookup: CDR1 SNHLY, CDR2 FYNNEI. The CDR3 loop spans 15 amino acids. The sequenced part of the CDR3 DNA is TGTGCCAGCACAAAAGGCGCTAGCGGGAGAGATGAG. As protein: CASTKGASGRDE. The whole CDR3 sequence reads CASTKGASGRDEQFF.

The CDR3 sequence is CASSPTPYNEQFF. The covered CDR3 bases are TGTGCCAGCAGCCCCACACCGTACAATGAG. The chain links TRBV7-2 to TRBJ2-1; D is uncertain. The read ends 3 residues before the CDR3 terminus; that terminus is restored from the germline J gene. The germline CDR1 and CDR2 sequences are SGHTA and FQGNSA. CDR3 length: 13 amino acids. The V and J ends lost 5 bases and 4 bases respectively, with 9 bases between them.

As to this clone: The read gets to within 3 residues of the CDR3 end, and the germline J gene fills in the rest. The rearrangement links TRBV6-2 or TRBV6-3 to TRBJ2-2; tentatively, D is TRBD1 (5 bases). Trimming cost V 6 bases and J 5 bases, with 13 bases left between them. The CDR3 runs 14 residues. Germline V CDR1 and CDR2: MNHEY, SVGEGT. The CDR3 bases that were read are TGTGCCAGCAGACAGGCCCAGCTGACCGGGGAG. This encodes CASRQAQLTGE. In full, the CDR3 is CASRQAQLTGELFF.

In the case of this clone: The CDR3 end lies 3 residues beyond the end of the read and is filled in from the germline J gene. The chain joins TRBV30 to TRBJ1-1; the D gene is possibly TRBD1 (6 bases). The CDR3 spans 14 residues. Trimming took 2 bases from V and 1 from J, leaving 11 bases between them. Germline values: CDR1 GTSNPN, CDR2 SVGIG (reference sequence). The CDR3: CAWSTGQPNTEAFF. CDR3 DNA, as far as it was read: TGTGCCTGGAGTACCGGACAGCCGAACACTGAA.

In the case of this clone: The DNA ends 3 residues before the CDR3 does, and the rest of the CDR3 is filled in from the germline J gene. This chain joins TRBV2 and TRBJ1-1; D gene ambiguous. CDR1 and CDR2 (germline): SNHLY, FYNNEI. The ends were cut back, 5 bases at V and 5 bases at J, with 15 bases in the middle. This CDR3 region has 14 residues. The CDR3 sequence is CASSPNLGGTEAFF. The CDR3 bases that were read are TGTGCCAGCAGTCCCAATCTCGGAGGGACTGAA. Filled out from reference TRBV2 and TRBJ1-1, the complete variable domain reads EPEVTQTPSHQVTQMGQEVILRCVPISNHLYFYWYRQILGQKVEFLVSFYNNEISEKSEIFDDQFSVERPDGSNFTLKIRSTKLEDSAMYFCASSPNLGGTEAFFGQGTRLTVV.

The sequenced CDR3 bases are TGTGCCTGGAGTAGGCGGGAGGCGATTTACGATACG. Translation: CAWSRREAIYDT. In full, the CDR3 is CAWSRREAIYDTQYF. The genes are TRBV30 and TRBJ2-3; 8 bases line up with TRBD2. The CDR3 end falls 3 residues outside the read, so it is completed with the germline J gene. Germline trimming cut 2 bases from V and 6 bases from J; bases unmatched to any gene: 10. The CDR3 consists of 15 residues. Per germline, CDR1 GTSNPN and CDR2 SVGIG (reference sequence).

The CDR3 sequence: CASGLGGLGQETQYF. The part of the CDR3 DNA that was read is TGTGCTAGTGGTTTGGGGGGGCTAGGGCAAGAGACC. The chain combines TRBV12-5 with TRBJ2-5, with D possibly matching TRBD1 (6 bases). From the germline J gene comes the end of the CDR3, since the read stops 3 residues before it. V lost 1 base and J 2 bases, leaving 11 bases between the germline ends. The CDR3 length is 15 residues. Germline lookup yields CDR1 LGHNT and CDR2 FRNRAP.

As to this clone: Read coverage stops 3 residues before the CDR3 terminus; the germline J gene supplies the remainder. The chain uses TRBV6-2 or TRBV6-3 and TRBJ2-1; 7 positions agree with TRBD2. CDR1 is MNHEY and CDR2 is SVGEGT in the germline V gene. This CDR3 is built from 15 residues. The junction had 8 bases not matched to a gene; V was cut back by 6 bases and J by 3 bases. This CDR3 is CASRWGGVDYNEQFF. CDR3 DNA, as far as it was read: TGTGCCAGCAGATGGGGGGGGGTTGACTACAATGAG.

Turning to this clone: The CDR3 end falls 3 residues outside the read, so it is completed with the germline J gene. This rearrangement joins TRBV11-2 to TRBJ1-2; D not resolved. The V gene's germline CDR1 is SGHAT and CDR2 FQNNGV. The germline V and J ends were trimmed by 6 bases and 0 bases, with 11 bases remaining between them. This CDR3 comprises 14 residues. The CDR3 bases that were read are TGTGCCAGCAGTCGATCCGCGTCTAACTATGGC. Residues: CASSRSASNYG. The entire CDR3 reads CASSRSASNYGYTF.

With respect to this clone: The read gets to within 3 residues of the CDR3 end, and the germline J gene fills in the rest. V usage is TRBV5-4 and J usage is TRBJ2-3; TRBD2 agrees at 10 bases. The CDR3 runs 16 residues. Germline V CDR1 and CDR2: SGHNT, YYREEE (reference sequence). Losses at the gene ends were 1 base for V and 1 base for J; bases not matched to a gene: 3. This CDR3 reads CASSLPLAGGTDTQYF. The CDR3 bases that were read are TGTGCCAGCAGCTTGCCCCTAGCGGGGGGCACAGATACG. The whole variable domain, remainder taken from reference TRBV5-4 and TRBJ2-3, is ETGVTQSPTHLIKTRGQQVTLRCSSQSGHNTVSWYQQALGQGPQFIFQYYREEENGRGNFPPRFSGLQFPNYSSELNVNALELDDSALYLCASSLPLAGGTDTQYFGPGTRLTVL.

Notes on this clone: The CDR3 end lies 3 residues beyond the end of the read and is filled in from the germline J gene. The V gene is TRBV5-1, the J gene TRBJ2-3; 12 positions agree with TRBD2. The CDR3 consists of 16 residues. J gave up 7 bases and V 0 bases, and 6 bases lay outside the gene matches. Germline V gene sequence: CDR1 SGHRS, CDR2 YFSETQ. This CDR3 is CASSLEASGGGNTQYF. The part of the CDR3 DNA that was read is TGCGCCAGCAGCTTGGAGGCTAGCGGGGGGGGAAATACG.

Of note for this clone: With the read ending 3 residues before the CDR3 end, the germline J gene is used to fill in that end. The V gene is TRBV19, the J gene TRBJ1-5; 8 bases map to TRBD1. V was clipped by 7 bases and J by 3 bases; unmatched bases: 5. The CDR3 contains 14 residues. In germline, CDR1 is LNHDA, CDR2 SQIVND (reference sequence). CDR3 amino acids: CASTTTGVNQPQHF. The sequenced CDR3 bases are TGTGCCAGTACCACGACAGGGGTCAATCAGCCC.

Details on this clone: Read coverage stops 3 residues before the CDR3 terminus; the germline J gene supplies the remainder. The V call is TRBV7-2, the J call TRBJ2-2; 9 bases map to TRBD2. The CDR3 covers 14 residues. J gave up 7 bases and V 5 bases, and 5 bases lay outside the gene matches. Looked up from germline, CDR1 is SGHTA and CDR2 is FQGNSA. This chain's CDR3 is CASSQRGEVGELFF. The DNA read from the CDR3 is TGTGCCAGCAGCCAGCGGGGGGAAGTCGGGGAG.

Comment on this clone: The read ends 3 residues before the CDR3 terminus; that terminus is restored from the germline J gene. V usage is TRBV5-6 and J usage is TRBJ1-3, with D unresolved. The V gene lost 2 bases and the J gene lost 3 bases, with 12 bases spanning the gap. Germline assignment: CDR1 SGHDT and CDR2 YYEEEE. The length of the CDR3 is 15 residues. CDR3 DNA (partial): TGTGCCAGCAGCTTCGGCGGCATTAATGGAAACACC. This encodes CASSFGGINGNT. The complete CDR3 sequence is CASSFGGINGNTIYF. The entire variable domain, with the rest obtained from reference TRBV5-6 and TRBJ1-3, is as follows: DAGVTQSPTHLIKTRGQQVTLRCSPKSGHDTVSWYQQALGQGPQFIFQYYEEEERQRGNFPDRFSGHQFPNYSSELNVNALLLGDSALYLCASSFGGINGNTIYFGEGSWLTVV.

Notes on this clone: The read comes to an end 3 residues before the CDR3 does, leaving the germline J gene to fill in the end. The V call is TRBV2, the J call TRBJ2-1, with 8 positions matching TRBD2. CDR3 size: 15 residues. CDR1 is SNHLY, CDR2 FYNNEI, per germline. V was pared by 6 bases and J by 6 bases, with 10 bases of the junction left unmatched. The CDR3 bases that were read are TGTGCCAGCAGGACGGGGGGGGCCCGAGTCAATGAG. It encodes CASRTGGARVNE. The entire CDR3 sequence reads CASRTGGARVNEQFF.

Details on this clone: The DNA ends 3 residues before the CDR3 does, and the rest of the CDR3 is filled in from the germline J gene. The J gene is TRBJ1-2, the V gene TRBV5-6; 11 bases map to TRBD1. The V gene's germline CDR1 is SGHDT and CDR2 YYEEEE. V gave up 6 bases and J gave up 6 bases; unmatched junction bases: 4. The CDR3 is 13 amino acids. CDR3 in amino acids: CASTWGQGDGYTF. The DNA read from the CDR3 is TGTGCCAGCACCTGGGGACAGGGGGATGGC.

About this clone: The observed sequence ends 3 residues before the CDR3 terminus, with the missing tail filled in from the germline J gene. V gene TRBV18 combines with J gene TRBJ2-7, with 8 bases fitting TRBD2. After removal of 3 bases from V and 2 bases from J, the junction contained 6 bases not matched to a gene. This CDR3 is built from 15 residues. CDR1 and CDR2 (germline): KGHSH, LQKENI. The CDR3 DNA, read in part, is TGTGCCAGCTCACCGGGGCGGGGGGCCCCCTACGAG. This translates into CASSPGRGAPYE. The whole CDR3 sequence is CASSPGRGAPYEQYF.

On this clone: The CDR3 is cut off 3 residues early in the read; its end comes from the germline J gene. The V gene is TRBV20-1, the J gene TRBJ2-7, with a possible D match to TRBD2 (5 bases). V was trimmed by 1 base and J by 2 bases, leaving 15 bases between them. The CDR3 contains 15 residues. Germline V gene data show CDR1 as DFQATT and CDR2 as SNEGSKA (reference sequence). The CDR3 loop reads CSARVLGSYAYEQYF. The sequenced CDR3 bases are TGCAGTGCTAGAGTACTAGGCAGTTACGCCTACGAG.